Listed here are 9 T cell receptor beta chains from one sample, sequenced in a study of PD-1 blockade in mismatch repair-deficient tumors. The repertoire was sequenced with immunoSEQ multiplex PCR; TCRdb's copy has only in-frame clones and lacks some. The repertoire holds about 19,000 clones, with almost 85% as singletons. Sequenced here: PBMCs, sampled 52 weeks after starting pembrolizumab. The receptors come from an adult with mismatch repair-deficient cancer.

The chain couples TRBV6-4 to TRBJ1-5, with 7 bases identical to TRBD1. The CDR3 loop spans 18 amino acids. Trimming at V came to 2 bases and at J to 4 bases, leaving 14 bases not matched to a gene. From germline, CDR1 is MRHNA and CDR2 SNTAGT. CDR3 sequence reads: CASSDPTGMEIRNQPQHF. The CDR3 DNA is TGTGCCAGCAGTGACCCGACAGGGATGGAGATAAGGAATCAGCCCCAGCATTTT.

This sequence joins TRBV2 and TRBJ2-1, with D tentatively TRBD1 (5 bases). CDR3 length: 16 residues. V dropped 5 bases and J dropped 4 bases, with 18 bases sitting between them. Germline assignment: CDR1 SNHLY and CDR2 FYNNEI. The CDR3 nucleotides read TGTGCCAGCAGTCCGCCAGGGTGGATGGGTTACAATGAGCAGTTCTTC. Encoded protein: CASSPPGWMGYNEQFF. Combining the CDR3 with reference TRBV2 and TRBJ2-1 gives the whole variable domain EPEVTQTPSHQVTQMGQEVILRCVPISNHLYFYWYRQILGQKVEFLVSFYNNEISEKSEIFDDQFSVERPDGSNFTLKIRSTKLEDSAMYFCASSPPGWMGYNEQFFGPGTRLTVL.

The chain employs TRBV7-8 and TRBJ2-7; 8 bases align to TRBD1. The CDR3 covers 16 residues. Germline V gene data show CDR1 as SGHVS and CDR2 as FQNEAQ. Germline trimming cut 5 bases from V and 0 bases from J; bases unmatched to any gene: 9. CDR3 sequence (DNA): TGTGCCAGCAGCGCGTTAGAGACAGGGGTCTCCTACGAGCAGTACTTC. Amino acid sequence: CASSALETGVSYEQYF.

CDR3 sequence reads: CASSYGTGNNEQFF. The DNA for the CDR3 is TGTGCCAGCAGTTACGGGACAGGGAACAATGAGCAGTTCTTC. The chain uses TRBV6-6 and TRBJ2-1; 9 nucleotides align to TRBD1. CDR3 length: 14 amino acids. Germline CDR1 is MNHNY and CDR2 is SVGAGI (reference sequence). V lost 2 bases, J lost 5 bases, and 1 base stayed unmatched.

As to this clone: A junction end diverges from the germline sequence, so it may reflect a read error. V usage is TRBV7-7 and J usage is TRBJ2-1; TRBD2 matches 9 bases. This CDR3 region has 18 residues. Per germline, CDR1 SSHAT and CDR2 FNYEAQ (reference sequence). CDR3 sequence reads: CASSLAGELADPYNEQFF. The DNA for the CDR3 is TGTGCTAGCAGCTTAGCGGGGGAACTAGCGGACCCTTACAATGAGCAGTTCTTC.

V gene TRBV29-1 combines with J gene TRBJ2-5, with 8 bases that match TRBD2. The V segment lost 4 bases and the J segment 2 bases; nucleotides outside the gene matches: 6. In germline, CDR1 is SQVTM, CDR2 ANQGSEA. CDR3 length: 14 amino acids. The CDR3 DNA reads TGCAGCGTTGCCCCCGGGGGGGGGCAAGAGACCCAGTACTTC. Its protein product is CSVAPGGGQETQYF.

Only a few counts were recorded for this clone. J is TRBJ2-7 and V is TRBV7-9; 8 bases agree with TRBD1. V lost 6 bases and J lost 0; bases outside the gene matches: 7. The germline V gene encodes CDR1 SEHNR and CDR2 FQNEAQ (reference sequence). This CDR3 contains 15 residues. For the CDR3, the DNA is TGTGCCAGCAGGAAAGGACAGGGCCTCTCCTACGAGCAGTACTTC. It codes for CASRKGQGLSYEQYF.

V usage is TRBV9 and J usage is TRBJ2-7, with 9 bases lining up with TRBD2. V lost 7 bases and J lost 3; bases outside the gene matches: 2. CDR1 SGDLS and CDR2 YYNGEE come from the germline V gene. The CDR3 loop spans 12 amino acids. The CDR3 coding sequence is TGTGCCAGCGGGACTAGCAACTACGAGCAGTACTTC. This encodes CASGTSNYEQYF.

V usage is TRBV19 and J usage is TRBJ2-2; 7 positions agree with TRBD1. This CDR3 is built from 16 residues. Germline lookup yields CDR1 LNHDA and CDR2 SQIVND (reference sequence). With 4 bases clipped from V and 7 bases from J, the junction kept 12 bases outside the gene matches. The CDR3 region is CASSTGWGQSGGELFF. DNA of the CDR3: TGTGCCAGTAGTACAGGTTGGGGACAGTCCGGCGGGGAGCTGTTTTTT.